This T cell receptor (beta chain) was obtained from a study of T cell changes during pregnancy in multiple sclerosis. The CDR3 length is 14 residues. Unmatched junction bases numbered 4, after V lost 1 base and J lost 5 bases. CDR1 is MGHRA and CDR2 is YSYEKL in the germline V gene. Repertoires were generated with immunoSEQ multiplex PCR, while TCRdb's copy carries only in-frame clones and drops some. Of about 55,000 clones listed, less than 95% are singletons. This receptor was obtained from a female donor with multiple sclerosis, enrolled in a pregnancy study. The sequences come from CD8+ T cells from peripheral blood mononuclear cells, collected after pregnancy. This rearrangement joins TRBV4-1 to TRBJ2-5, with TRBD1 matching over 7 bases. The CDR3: CASSQARQGETQYF. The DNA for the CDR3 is TGCGCCAGCAGCCAAGCTAGACAGGGCGAGACCCAGTACTTC.